The present entry profiles one T cell receptor beta chain with its context. The data belong to a study of blood T cell repertoires in COVID-19. In the authors' methods: The assay estimated nucleated cells by amplifying reference gene primers. The repertoire was sequenced with immunoSEQ multiplex PCR; TCRdb's copy has only in-frame clones and lacks some. The V and J calls and the clone size are those of that table, but D and trimming were determined from the DNA. The sample shows some 120,000 clones, approximately 80% of them seen only once. Germline V gene lookup returns CDR1 KGHDR and CDR2 SFDVKD. V was pared by 4 bases and J by 7 bases, with 6 bases of the junction left unmatched. This CDR3 is built from 16 residues.

Material for sequencing was peripheral blood. The clonotype originates from a human donor in a cohort sampled during active COVID-19. The chain couples TRBV24-1 to TRBJ2-1; 13 bases match TRBD2. Here the CDR3 DNA reads TGTGCCACCAGTGACCGGACTAGCGGGAGACGGAATGAGCAGTTCTTC. Its translation is CATSDRTSGRRNEQFF.